Only a few counts were recorded for the clone carrying this T cell receptor beta chain. This entry belongs to a study of blood T cells in healthy people across ages. A sample-barcoded 5' primer and a J-beta primer mix were used in a second PCR of about 6 to 11 cycles. TCRdb reprocessed the 5' RACE reads with MiXCR, giving one entry per CDR3 protein. The table records 600,000 to 1,000,000 distinct CDR3 sequences, more than 45% of them present only once. The CDR3 has 12 residues. Trimming stripped 5 bases from V and 8 bases from J, with 12 bases between. Germline CDR1 MGHDK, CDR2 SYGVNS. This TCR was recovered from a young man in good health. The rearrangement uses TRBV25-1 and TRBJ1-2; the D is unclear. Sequenced material: blood. The CDR3 sequence is CASSRNEAGYTF. The DNA for the CDR3 is TGTGCCAGCAGTAGAAACGAGGCCGGCTACACCTTC.